Each of the 29 T cell receptor beta chains below was sequenced from the same sample in a study of cytomegalovirus exposure and HLA in healthy donors. Here immunoSEQ multiplex PCR was the method, and the copy in TCRdb shows in-frame clones only, minus some. The sample holds 200,000 or so clones, more than 65% seen once. The source material was PBMCs. These receptors were taken from a woman in her twenties or thirties in good health and CMV-seropositive.

This rearrangement joins TRBV7-8 to TRBJ2-5, with D perhaps matching TRBD1 (6 bases). The germline gives CDR1 SGHVS, CDR2 FQNEAQ. The V and J ends lost 3 bases and 5 bases respectively, with 19 bases between them. CDR3 length: 16 amino acids. The CDR3 reads CASSFPTGPSGETQYF. CDR3 DNA sequence: TGTGCCAGCAGCTTCCCGACAGGCCCCTCCGGGGAGACCCAGTACTTC.

V and J are TRBV6-1 and TRBJ1-5, with D hard to call. Germline lookup yields CDR1 MNHNS and CDR2 SASEGT. This CDR3 is built from 16 residues. V shed 0 bases and J shed 2 bases, with 11 bases lying between them. CDR3 DNA sequence: TGTGCCAGCAGTGAAGCGCGGGGTATTGGCAATCAGCCCCAGCATTTT. Its translation is CASSEARGIGNQPQHF.

The chain carries TRBV5-1 and TRBJ2-7; D gene unclear. The CDR3 is 13 residues long. Deletions cut 0 bases from V and 3 bases from J, with 7 bases between. Germline V gives CDR1 SGHRS, CDR2 YFSETQ. The CDR3 loop is CASSLEHLYEQYF. CDR3 bases: TGCGCCAGCAGCTTGGAACACCTCTACGAGCAGTACTTC.

This chain uses TRBV13 with TRBJ2-7, with a possible D match to TRBD2 (5 bases). This CDR3 region has 14 residues. With 5 bases removed from V and 5 bases from J, the gap between germline ends came to 16 bases. Per the germline V gene, CDR1 is PRHDT and CDR2 is FYEKMQ (reference sequence). CDR3 sequence: CASSVTGTLHEQYF. CDR3 sequence (DNA): TGTGCCAGCAGCGTAACGGGAACTCTCCACGAGCAGTACTTC.

The genes are TRBV29-1 and TRBJ1-1, with D perhaps matching TRBD1 (5 bases). In germline, CDR1 is SQVTM, CDR2 ANQGSEA. V was trimmed by 7 bases and J by 1 base, leaving 16 bases between them. This CDR3 spans 14 amino acids. The CDR3 region has the DNA TGCAGCGCAAGATGGGACTTACCGAACACTGAAGCTTTCTTT. It encodes CSARWDLPNTEAFF. The full variable domain, in which reference TRBV29-1 and TRBJ1-1 provide the parts outside the CDR3, is SAVISQKPSRDICQRGTSLTIQCQVDSQVTMMFWYRQQPGQSLTLIATANQGSEATYESGFVIDKFPISRPNLTFSTLTVSNMSPEDSSIYLCSARWDLPNTEAFFGQGTRLTVV.

This clone was seen only once. V gene TRBV5-4 combines with J gene TRBJ2-5, with TRBD1 matching over 8 bases. Germline V lookup: CDR1 SGHNT, CDR2 YYREEE (reference sequence). V was pared by 1 base and J by 5 bases, with 7 bases of the junction left unmatched. There are 15 residues in the CDR3. The CDR3 nucleotides are TGTGCCAGCAGCTTGAGGGCAGGGGGCAGGGAGACCCAGTACTTC. It codes for CASSLRAGGRETQYF.

This chain uses TRBV28 with TRBJ2-1, with TRBD1 identical over 11 bases. Germline CDR1 MDHEN, CDR2 SYDVKM. Trimming took 6 bases from V and 12 from J; bases not matched to a gene: 4. CDR3 length equals 12 residues. CDR3 bases: TGTGCCAGCAGAGGGACAGGGGGATCGCAGTTCTTC. Translated, it gives CASRGTGGSQFF.

The chain carries TRBV7-9 and TRBJ2-7, with 9 positions matching TRBD2. V dropped 2 bases and J dropped 7; count of bases not matched to a gene: 6. This CDR3 is 14 amino acids long. CDR1 and CDR2 from the germline V gene are SEHNR and FQNEAQ (reference sequence). For the CDR3, the DNA is TGTGCCAGCAGCTTATCACTAGCGGGTGGAGAGCAGTACTTC. Its protein product is CASSLSLAGGEQYF. Based on the CDR3 plus reference TRBV7-9 and TRBJ2-7, the full variable domain is DTGVSQNPRHKITKRGQNVTFRCDPISEHNRLYWYRQTLGQGPEFLTYFQNEAQLEKSRLLSDRFSAERPKGSFSTLEIQRTEQGDSAMYLCASSLSLAGGEQYFGPGTRLTVT.

The chain employs TRBV11-3 and TRBJ2-7, with D perhaps matching TRBD1 (6 bases). The V end was cut by 1 base, the J end by 2 bases, with 12 bases between. The germline V gene has CDR1 SGHNT and CDR2 YENEEA. The CDR3 has 15 amino acids. The CDR3 here is CASSLGGGSTYEQYF. DNA for the CDR3: TGTGCCAGCAGCTTAGGAGGGGGAAGTACCTACGAGCAGTACTTC.

The rearrangement uses TRBV14 and TRBJ1-1; D unresolved. The germline gives CDR1 SGHDN, CDR2 FVKESK. This CDR3 region has 12 residues. V was trimmed by 4 bases and J by 8 bases, leaving 11 bases between them. For the CDR3, the DNA is TGTGCCAGCAGCCGAGAGACAACCGAAGCTTTCTTT. Protein: CASSRETTEAFF.

In this sample, this clone turned up a few times. The chain links TRBV19 to TRBJ1-5; perhaps TRBD1 as D (5 bases). The CDR3 length is 14 residues. Trimming pared 2 bases from V and 5 bases from J, leaving 10 bases between. Germline CDR1 and CDR2: LNHDA and SQIVND (reference sequence). The CDR3 DNA follows: TGTGCCAGTAGTATATCAGGGTTCGATCAGCCCCAGCATTTT. Amino acids: CASSISGFDQPQHF.

The chain couples TRBV4-1 to TRBJ2-1; the match to TRBD2 covers 8 bases. Germline-derived CDR1 and CDR2 are MGHRA and YSYEKL. Trimming at V came to 6 bases and at J to 0 bases, leaving 7 bases not matched to a gene. This CDR3 is 16 amino acids long. CDR3 DNA sequence: TGCGCCAGCAGGATTAGCGGGACGAGCTCCTACAATGAGCAGTTCTTC. It translates to CASRISGTSSYNEQFF.

The chain combines TRBV28 with TRBJ1-1; TRBD1 matches at 8 bases. The germline gives CDR1 MDHEN, CDR2 SYDVKM. The CDR3 contains 15 residues. J lost 6 bases, V lost 6 bases, and 12 bases had no gene match. The CDR3 DNA sequence: TGTGCCAGCAGCTATAGACAGGGGAGACTCCCTGAAGCTTTCTTT. This translates into CASSYRQGRLPEAFF.

The chain uses TRBV2 and TRBJ1-5, with D possibly matching TRBD1 (5 bases). With 1 base removed from V and 2 bases from J, the gap between germline ends came to 9 bases. This CDR3 is 15 amino acids long. CDR1 is SNHLY and CDR2 is FYNNEI in the germline V gene. CDR3 region: CASSEGTGGNQPQHF. The CDR3 nucleotides are TGTGCCAGCAGTGAAGGGACGGGGGGCAATCAGCCCCAGCATTTT.

The rearrangement joins TRBV7-2 to TRBJ2-3, with 11 bases matching TRBD2. Per the germline V gene, CDR1 is SGHTA and CDR2 is FQGNSA. The CDR3 extends over 14 amino acids. Trimming cost V 3 bases and J 5 bases; bases outside gene matches: 1. CDR3 in amino acids: CASSLGLAVDTQYF. In DNA form, the CDR3 reads TGTGCCAGCAGCTTGGGACTAGCGGTAGATACGCAGTATTTT.

This chain connects TRBV6-5 to TRBJ1-5, with D perhaps TRBD1 (5 bases). Germline CDR1 MNHEY, CDR2 SVGAGI. This CDR3 contains 15 residues. Trimming took 6 bases from V and 7 from J, leaving 19 bases between them. CDR3 sequence (DNA): TGTGCCAGCAGCTTAGGGACTGGGGTATCGCAGCCCCAGCATTTT. Its protein product is CASSLGTGVSQPQHF.

About this clone itself: The junction and the germline gene differ at one end; a read error may be behind it. CDR3 coding DNA: TGTGCCAGCAGCCTAGCAACAGGGGGCACAACTGAAGCTTTCTTT. It translates to CASSLATGGTTEAFF. The V gene is TRBV7-2, the J gene TRBJ1-1, with 9 bases lining up with TRBD1. The CDR3 loop spans 15 amino acids. Germline assignment: CDR1 SGHTA and CDR2 FQGNSA. Together with reference TRBV7-2 and TRBJ1-1, the CDR3 gives the full variable domain: GAGVSQSPSNKVTEKGKDVELRCDPISGHTALYWYRQSLGQGLEFLIYFQGNSAPDKSGLPSDRFSAERTGGSVSTLTIQRTQQEDSAVYLCASSLATGGTTEAFFGQGTRLTVV.

V is TRBV2 and J is TRBJ2-1, with a possible D match to TRBD1 (5 bases). Germline V gene sequence: CDR1 SNHLY, CDR2 FYNNEI. Trimming took off 2 bases at V and 2 bases at J, with 10 bases between the two ends. The CDR3 contains 15 residues. The CDR3 loop reads CASSERMGPYNEQFF. CDR3 nucleotide sequence: TGTGCCAGCAGTGAAAGGATGGGGCCCTACAATGAGCAGTTCTTC.

This chain uses TRBV28 with TRBJ2-6, with D maybe TRBD2 (5 bases). Germline CDR1 reads MDHEN; CDR2 reads SYDVKM. V was cut by 1 base and J by 3 bases, with 13 bases left in between. The CDR3 spans 17 residues. The CDR3 spells CASSLSPRAGGANVLTF. Here the CDR3 DNA reads TGTGCCAGCAGTTTATCCCCCCGGGCGGGTGGGGCCAACGTCCTGACTTTC.

The rearrangement links TRBV19 to TRBJ2-7, with 8 bases aligning to TRBD2. CDR3 size: 17 residues. The junction had 12 bases not matched to a gene; V was cut back by 5 bases and J by 0 bases. CDR1 is LNHDA, CDR2 SQIVND, per germline (reference sequence). CDR3 region: CASSLWGPGRASYEQYF. The CDR3 bases are TGTGCCAGTAGTCTTTGGGGACCCGGGAGGGCCTCCTACGAGCAGTACTTC.

The chain links TRBV27 to TRBJ2-2, with TRBD1 as a possible D gene (10 bases). V lost 6 bases and J 1 base, leaving 27 bases between the germline ends. CDR3 length: 20 amino acids. Germline values: CDR1 MNHEY, CDR2 SMNVEV (reference sequence). The CDR3 region has the DNA TGTGCCAGCAGACCGGGGACAGGGGATGCGGGAGGGAGGAACACCGGGGAGCTGTTTTTT. As protein: CASRPGTGDAGGRNTGELFF.

V gene TRBV6-5 combines with J gene TRBJ1-1; D is perhaps TRBD1 (5 bases). Germline V lookup: CDR1 MNHEY, CDR2 SVGAGI. CDR3 size: 15 residues. Trimming stripped 0 bases from V and 1 base from J, with 9 bases between. CDR3 nucleotide sequence: TGTGCCAGCAGTTACTCGGGGCAGGGGAACACTGAAGCTTTCTTT. Protein sequence: CASSYSGQGNTEAFF.

This chain joins TRBV6-1 and TRBJ1-5; D remains ambiguous. The germline gives CDR1 MNHNS, CDR2 SASEGT. The ends were cut back, 2 bases at V and 0 bases at J, with 8 bases in the middle. The length of the CDR3 is 15 residues. The CDR3 bases are TGTGCCAGCAGTGAACCCAGTCATAGCAATCAGCCCCAGCATTTT. It encodes CASSEPSHSNQPQHF.

This clone occurred once. This chain connects TRBV15 to TRBJ2-1, with TRBD2 matching over 14 bases. V lost 5 bases to trimming and J lost 6 bases; unmatched junction nucleotides: 6. The CDR3 is 16 amino acids. Germline V gene lookup returns CDR1 LNHNV and CDR2 YYDKDF (reference sequence). The chain's CDR3 is CATSGQGLAGGNEQFF. As DNA, the CDR3 is TGTGCCACCAGCGGTCAAGGACTAGCGGGAGGCAATGAGCAGTTCTTC.

The chain couples TRBV19 to TRBJ2-1; 10 bases match TRBD2. In germline, CDR1 is LNHDA, CDR2 SQIVND (reference sequence). V gave up 5 bases and J gave up 3 bases; unmatched junction bases: 4. The CDR3 consists of 15 residues. The CDR3 bases are TGTGCCAGTAGTTTAGGACTAGCGGTCTACAATGAGCAGTTCTTC. It encodes CASSLGLAVYNEQFF. The whole variable domain, filled in from reference TRBV19 and TRBJ2-1, reads DGGITQSPKYLFRKEGQNVTLSCEQNLNHDAMYWYRQDPGQGLRLIYYSQIVNDFQKGDIAEGYSVSREKKESFPLTVTSAQKNPTAFYLCASSLGLAVYNEQFFGPGTRLTVL.

The genes are TRBV6-5 and TRBJ1-2, with unresolved D. The germline V gene encodes CDR1 MNHEY and CDR2 SVGAGI. The CDR3 has 13 amino acids. Trimming shortened V by 6 bases and J by 5 bases, and 13 bases separated the two germline ends. This CDR3 is CASRAEGKYGYTF. Here the CDR3 DNA reads TGTGCCAGCAGGGCAGAGGGAAAGTATGGCTACACCTTC.

V and J are TRBV18 and TRBJ2-7; 7 bases fit TRBD2. CDR1 is KGHSH and CDR2 is LQKENI in the germline V gene. Trimming removed 2 bases from V and 3 bases from J; junction bases left unmatched: 4. The CDR3 length is 14 residues. Here the CDR3 reads CASSPSGGNYEQYF. CDR3 in DNA: TGTGCCAGCTCACCATCCGGGGGGAACTACGAGCAGTACTTC.

The chain links TRBV5-1 to TRBJ1-1, with D uncertain. CDR1 is SGHRS, CDR2 YFSETQ, per germline. V gave up 4 bases and J gave up 0 bases, with 16 bases separating them. The CDR3 has 16 amino acids. CDR3: CASSPVLGGLNTEAFF. In nucleotides, the CDR3 is TGCGCCAGCAGCCCGGTTTTAGGAGGACTGAACACTGAAGCTTTCTTT. Supplemented by reference TRBV5-1 and TRBJ1-1, the full variable domain reads KAGVTQTPRYLIKTRGQQVTLSCSPISGHRSVSWYQQTPGQGLQFLFEYFSETQRNKGNFPGRFSGRQFSNSRSEMNVSTLELGDSALYLCASSPVLGGLNTEAFFGQGTRLTVV.

The chain has TRBV27 and TRBJ2-5; 16 bases line up with TRBD2. Trimming took 2 bases from V and 5 from J; bases not matched to a gene: 5. The CDR3 runs to 17 residues. Germline CDR1 reads MNHEY; CDR2 reads SMNVEV (reference sequence). This chain's CDR3 is CASSLMGLAGGGETQYF. In nucleotides, the CDR3 is TGTGCCAGCAGTTTAATGGGACTAGCGGGAGGGGGCGAGACCCAGTACTTC.